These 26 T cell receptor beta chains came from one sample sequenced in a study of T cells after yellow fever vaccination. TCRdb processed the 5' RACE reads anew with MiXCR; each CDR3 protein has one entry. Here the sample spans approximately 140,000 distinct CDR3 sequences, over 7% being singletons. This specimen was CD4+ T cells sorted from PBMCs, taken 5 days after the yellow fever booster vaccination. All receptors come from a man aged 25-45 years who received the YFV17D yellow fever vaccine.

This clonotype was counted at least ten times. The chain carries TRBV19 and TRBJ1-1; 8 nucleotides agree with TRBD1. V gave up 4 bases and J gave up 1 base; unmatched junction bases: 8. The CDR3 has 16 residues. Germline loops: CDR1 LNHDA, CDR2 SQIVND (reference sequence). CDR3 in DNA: TGTGCCAGTAGTACCTCGGGGGACAGGCGGAACACTGAAGCTTTCTTT. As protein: CASSTSGDRRNTEAFF. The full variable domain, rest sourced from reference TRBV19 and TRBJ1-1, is DGGITQSPKYLFRKEGQNVTLSCEQNLNHDAMYWYRQDPGQGLRLIYYSQIVNDFQKGDIAEGYSVSREKKESFPLTVTSAQKNPTAFYLCASSTSGDRRNTEAFFGQGTRLTVV.

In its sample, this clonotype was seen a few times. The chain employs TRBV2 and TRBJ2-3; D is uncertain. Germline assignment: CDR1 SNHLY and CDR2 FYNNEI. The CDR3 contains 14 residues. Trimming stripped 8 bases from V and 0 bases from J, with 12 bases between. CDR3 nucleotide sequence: TGTGCCAGCTGCCGGACGTTAAGCACAGATACGCAGTATTTT. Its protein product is CASCRTLSTDTQYF.

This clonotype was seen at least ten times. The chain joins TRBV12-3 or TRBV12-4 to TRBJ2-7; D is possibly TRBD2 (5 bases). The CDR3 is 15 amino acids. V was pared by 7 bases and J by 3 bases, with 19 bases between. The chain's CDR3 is CASTWGVSPLYEQYF. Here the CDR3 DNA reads TGTGCCAGCACGTGGGGAGTTTCACCCCTCTACGAGCAGTACTTC.

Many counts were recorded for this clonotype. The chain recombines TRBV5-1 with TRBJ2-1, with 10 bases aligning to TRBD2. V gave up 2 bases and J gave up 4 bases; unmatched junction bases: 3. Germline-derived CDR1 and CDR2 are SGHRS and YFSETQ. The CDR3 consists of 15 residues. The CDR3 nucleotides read TGCGCCAGCAGCTTACTAGCGGGGTCATACAATGAGCAGTTCTTC. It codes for CASSLLAGSYNEQFF.

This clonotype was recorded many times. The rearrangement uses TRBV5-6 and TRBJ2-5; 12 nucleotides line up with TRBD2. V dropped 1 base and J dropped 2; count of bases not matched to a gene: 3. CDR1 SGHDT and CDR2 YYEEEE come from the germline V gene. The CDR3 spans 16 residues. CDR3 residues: CASSLRTSGKQETQYF. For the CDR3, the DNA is TGTGCCAGCAGCTTGAGGACTAGCGGGAAGCAAGAGACCCAGTACTTC.

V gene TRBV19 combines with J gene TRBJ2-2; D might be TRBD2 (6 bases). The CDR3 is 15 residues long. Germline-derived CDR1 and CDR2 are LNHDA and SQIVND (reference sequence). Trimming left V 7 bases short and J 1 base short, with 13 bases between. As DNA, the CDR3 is TGTGCCAGTACCGGATTGGGGGGGAACACCGGGGAGCTGTTTTTT. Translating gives CASTGLGGNTGELFF.

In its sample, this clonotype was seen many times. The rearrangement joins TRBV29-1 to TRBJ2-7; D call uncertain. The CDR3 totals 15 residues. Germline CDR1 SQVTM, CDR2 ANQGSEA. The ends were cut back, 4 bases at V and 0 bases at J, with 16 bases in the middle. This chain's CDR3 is CSVAGNIRSSYEQYF. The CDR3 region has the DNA TGCAGCGTTGCGGGTAACATCAGGAGCTCCTACGAGCAGTACTTC.

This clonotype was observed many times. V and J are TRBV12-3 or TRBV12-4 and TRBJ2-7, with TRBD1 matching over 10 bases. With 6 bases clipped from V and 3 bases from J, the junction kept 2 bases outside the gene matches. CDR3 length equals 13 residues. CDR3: CASRRDRGYEQYF. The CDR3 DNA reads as TGTGCCAGCAGGCGGGACAGGGGCTACGAGCAGTACTTC.

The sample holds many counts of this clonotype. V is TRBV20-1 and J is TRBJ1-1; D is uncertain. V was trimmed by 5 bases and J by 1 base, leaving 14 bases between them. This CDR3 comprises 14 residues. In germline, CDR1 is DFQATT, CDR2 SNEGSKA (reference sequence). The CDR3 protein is CSAPRYTANTEAFF. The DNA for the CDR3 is TGCAGTGCTCCCCGGTATACCGCGAACACTGAAGCTTTCTTT.

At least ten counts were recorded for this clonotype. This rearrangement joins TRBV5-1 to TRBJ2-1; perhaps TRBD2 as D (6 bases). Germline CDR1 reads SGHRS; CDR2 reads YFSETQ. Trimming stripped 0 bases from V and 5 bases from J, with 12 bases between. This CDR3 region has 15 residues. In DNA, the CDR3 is TGCGCCAGCAGCTTGGTCCCGGGACTCCACAATGAGCAGTTCTTC. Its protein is CASSLVPGLHNEQFF.

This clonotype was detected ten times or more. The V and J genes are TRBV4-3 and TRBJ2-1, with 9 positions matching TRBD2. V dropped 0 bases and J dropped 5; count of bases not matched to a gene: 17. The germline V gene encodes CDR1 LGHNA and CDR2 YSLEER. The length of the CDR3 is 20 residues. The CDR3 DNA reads TGCGCCAGCAGCCAAGATTTGAGGGGGGCTAGCGGGATAGCCCACAATGAGCAGTTCTTC. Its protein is CASSQDLRGASGIAHNEQFF.

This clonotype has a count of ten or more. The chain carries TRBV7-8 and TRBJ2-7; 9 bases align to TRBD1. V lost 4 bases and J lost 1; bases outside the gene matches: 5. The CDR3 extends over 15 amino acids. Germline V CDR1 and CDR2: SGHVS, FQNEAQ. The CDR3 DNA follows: TGTGCCAGCAGCTCTGGGACAGGGCGATCCTACGAGCAGTACTTC. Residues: CASSSGTGRSYEQYF.

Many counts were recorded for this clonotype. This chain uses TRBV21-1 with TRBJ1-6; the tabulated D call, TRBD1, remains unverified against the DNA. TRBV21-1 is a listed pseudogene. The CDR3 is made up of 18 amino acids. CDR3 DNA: TGTGCCAGCAGCTGTCAACCGGGACAGGCAGGCTATAATTCACCCCTCCACTTT. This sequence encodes CASSCQPGQAGYNSPLHF.

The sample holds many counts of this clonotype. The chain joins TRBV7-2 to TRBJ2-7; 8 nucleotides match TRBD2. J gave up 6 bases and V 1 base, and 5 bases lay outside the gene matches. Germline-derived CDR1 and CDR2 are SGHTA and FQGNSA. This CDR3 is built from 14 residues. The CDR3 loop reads CASSLEAGVSEQYF. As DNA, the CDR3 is TGTGCCAGCAGCTTAGAAGCGGGAGTTTCCGAGCAGTACTTC.

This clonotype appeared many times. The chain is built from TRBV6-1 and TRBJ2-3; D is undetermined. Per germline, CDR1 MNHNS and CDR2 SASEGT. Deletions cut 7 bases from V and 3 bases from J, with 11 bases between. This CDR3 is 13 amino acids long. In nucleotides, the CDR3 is TGTGCCAGCACCCGAGACGGTACAGATACGCAGTATTTT. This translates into CASTRDGTDTQYF.

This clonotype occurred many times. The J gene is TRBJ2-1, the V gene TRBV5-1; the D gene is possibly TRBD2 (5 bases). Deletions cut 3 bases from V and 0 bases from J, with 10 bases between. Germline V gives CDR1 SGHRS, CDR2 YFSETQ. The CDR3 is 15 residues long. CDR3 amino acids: CASSWGGSSYNEQFF. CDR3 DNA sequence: TGCGCCAGCAGCTGGGGTGGGAGCTCCTACAATGAGCAGTTCTTC.

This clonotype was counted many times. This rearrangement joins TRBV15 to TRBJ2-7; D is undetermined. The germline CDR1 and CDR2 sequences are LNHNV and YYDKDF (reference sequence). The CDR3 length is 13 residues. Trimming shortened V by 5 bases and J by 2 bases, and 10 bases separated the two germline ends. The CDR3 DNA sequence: TGTGCCACCAGCGGAACGGTAGCCTACGAGCAGTACTTC. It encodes CATSGTVAYEQYF.

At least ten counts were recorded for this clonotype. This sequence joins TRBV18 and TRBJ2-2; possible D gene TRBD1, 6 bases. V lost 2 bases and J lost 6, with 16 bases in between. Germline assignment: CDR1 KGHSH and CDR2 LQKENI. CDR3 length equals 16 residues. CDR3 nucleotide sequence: TGTGCCAGCTCACCAAAACAGGGTAGTACGGCCGGGGAGCTGTTTTTT. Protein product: CASSPKQGSTAGELFF.

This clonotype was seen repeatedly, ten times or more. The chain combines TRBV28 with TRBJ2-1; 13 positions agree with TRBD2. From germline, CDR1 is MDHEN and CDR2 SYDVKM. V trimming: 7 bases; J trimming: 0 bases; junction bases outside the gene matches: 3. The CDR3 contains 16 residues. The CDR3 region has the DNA TGTGCCAGCATGGGACTAGCGGGGATCTCCTACAATGAGCAGTTCTTC. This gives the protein CASMGLAGISYNEQFF. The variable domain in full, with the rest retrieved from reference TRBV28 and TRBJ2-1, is DVKVTQSSRYLVKRTGEKVFLECVQDMDHENMFWYRQDPGLGLRLIYFSYDVKMKEKGDIPEGYSVSREKKERFSLILESASTNQTSMYLCASMGLAGISYNEQFFGPGTRLTVL.

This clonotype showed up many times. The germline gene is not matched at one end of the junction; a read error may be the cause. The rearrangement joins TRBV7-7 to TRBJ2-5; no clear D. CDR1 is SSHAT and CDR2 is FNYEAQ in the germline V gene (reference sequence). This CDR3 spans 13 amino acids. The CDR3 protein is CASSLNRKETQYF. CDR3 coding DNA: TGTGCTAGCAGCTTAAATAGAAAAGAGACCCAGTACTTC.

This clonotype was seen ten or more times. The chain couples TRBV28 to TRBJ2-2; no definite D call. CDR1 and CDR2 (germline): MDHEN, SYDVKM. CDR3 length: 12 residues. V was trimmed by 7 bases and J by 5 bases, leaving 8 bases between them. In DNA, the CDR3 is TGTGCCAGCACCTCTCGGACCGGGGAGCTGTTTTTT. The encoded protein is CASTSRTGELFF. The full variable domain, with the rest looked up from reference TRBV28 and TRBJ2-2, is DVKVTQSSRYLVKRTGEKVFLECVQDMDHENMFWYRQDPGLGLRLIYFSYDVKMKEKGDIPEGYSVSREKKERFSLILESASTNQTSMYLCASTSRTGELFFGEGSRLTVL.

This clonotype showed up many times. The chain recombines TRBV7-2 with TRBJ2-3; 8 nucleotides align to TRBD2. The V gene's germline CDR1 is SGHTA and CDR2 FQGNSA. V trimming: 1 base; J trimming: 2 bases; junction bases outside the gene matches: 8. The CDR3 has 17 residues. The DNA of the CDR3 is TGTGCCAGCAGCTTAGTAATATCGGGAGGGCCCACAGATACGCAGTATTTT. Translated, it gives CASSLVISGGPTDTQYF.

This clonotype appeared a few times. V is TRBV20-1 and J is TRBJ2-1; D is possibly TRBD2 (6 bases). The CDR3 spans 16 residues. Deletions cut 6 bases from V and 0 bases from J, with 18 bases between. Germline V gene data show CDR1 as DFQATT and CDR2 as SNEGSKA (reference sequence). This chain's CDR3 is CSAPYRGVSSYNEQFF. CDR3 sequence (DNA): TGCAGTGCCCCATATCGCGGGGTAAGCTCCTACAATGAGCAGTTCTTC.

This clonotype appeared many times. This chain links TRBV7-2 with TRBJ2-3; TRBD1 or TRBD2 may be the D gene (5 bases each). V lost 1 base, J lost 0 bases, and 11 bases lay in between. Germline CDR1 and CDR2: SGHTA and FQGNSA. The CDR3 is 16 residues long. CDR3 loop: CASSLVGTTSTDTQYF. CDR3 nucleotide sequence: TGTGCCAGCAGCTTAGTTGGGACCACGAGCACAGATACGCAGTATTTT.

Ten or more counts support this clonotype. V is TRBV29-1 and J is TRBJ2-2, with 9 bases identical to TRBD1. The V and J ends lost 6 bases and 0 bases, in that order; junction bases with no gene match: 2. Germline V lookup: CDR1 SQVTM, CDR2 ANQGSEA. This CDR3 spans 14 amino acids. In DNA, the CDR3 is TGCAGCGTCGGACAGGGGACGAACACCGGGGAGCTGTTTTTT. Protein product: CSVGQGTNTGELFF.

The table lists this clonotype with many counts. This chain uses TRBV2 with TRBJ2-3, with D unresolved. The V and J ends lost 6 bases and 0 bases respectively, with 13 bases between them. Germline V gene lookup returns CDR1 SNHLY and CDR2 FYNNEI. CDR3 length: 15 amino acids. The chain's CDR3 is CASSTRHTSTDTQYF. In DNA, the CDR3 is TGTGCCAGCAGCACGCGACACACGAGCACAGATACGCAGTATTTT. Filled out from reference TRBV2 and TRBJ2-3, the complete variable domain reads EPEVTQTPSHQVTQMGQEVILRCVPISNHLYFYWYRQILGQKVEFLVSFYNNEISEKSEIFDDQFSVERPDGSNFTLKIRSTKLEDSAMYFCASSTRHTSTDTQYFGPGTRLTVL.